A single sample is the source of the 12 T cell receptor beta chains below, sequenced in a study of a mutant IDH1 vaccine in newly diagnosed glioma. Time point noted: baseline, week 1 (first vaccination visit). Specified treatment: pre-vaccination baseline after standard-of-care therapy. Sequenced by immunoSEQ multiplex PCR; TCRdb stores in-frame clones only, minus some. The data contain some 23,000 clones, 93% of them seen just once; the ten biggest clones take up around 1.2%. The starting material was PBMCs, obtained from a glioma patient treated with radiotherapy, temozolomide or both. The receptors were sampled from a man aged 40-50 years with glioma.

The rearrangement uses TRBV15 and TRBJ2-7; unclear D gene. Germline lookup yields CDR1 LNHNV and CDR2 YYDKDF (reference sequence). The CDR3 spans 14 residues. The germline V and J ends were trimmed by 7 bases and 2 bases, with 15 bases remaining between them. The CDR3 loop reads CATTSTMKTYEQYF. CDR3 nucleotide sequence: TGTGCCACCACTTCGACAATGAAGACCTACGAGCAGTACTTC.

The genes are TRBV27 and TRBJ1-1; 7 nucleotides align to TRBD1. The CDR3 spans 16 residues. Per germline, CDR1 MNHEY and CDR2 SMNVEV (reference sequence). V lost 5 bases to trimming and J lost 4 bases; unmatched junction nucleotides: 13. The CDR3 region is CASSPASQGWVTEAFF. The CDR3 DNA reads TGTGCCAGCAGTCCGGCATCACAGGGGTGGGTCACTGAAGCTTTCTTT.

The V and J genes are TRBV30 and TRBJ1-5; no clear D gene. The CDR3 is 13 residues long. V was shortened by 0 bases and J by 1 base, with 4 bases between the two germline ends. From germline, CDR1 is GTSNPN and CDR2 SVGIG (reference sequence). The CDR3 DNA reads as TGTGCCTGGAGTGTAGCCAGCAATCAGCCCCAGCATTTT. Amino acid sequence: CAWSVASNQPQHF.

This clone has just one count. In nucleotides, the CDR3 is TGTGCCTGGACCTACAGGGGCGTATGGACTGAAGCTTTCTTT. Amino acids: CAWTYRGVWTEAFF. The chain carries TRBV30 and TRBJ1-1, with 7 bases fitting TRBD1. V trimming: 4 bases; J trimming: 5 bases; junction bases outside the gene matches: 10. This CDR3 has 14 residues. Germline V lookup: CDR1 GTSNPN, CDR2 SVGIG (reference sequence). Looking up the rest from reference TRBV30 and TRBJ1-1 gives the full variable domain: SQTIHQWPATLVQPVGSPLSLECTVEGTSNPNLYWYRQAAGRGLQLLFYSVGIGQISSEVPQNLSASRPQDRQFILSSKKLLLSDSGFYLCAWTYRGVWTEAFFGQGTRLTVV.

The rearrangement uses TRBV7-9 and TRBJ1-2, with unresolved D. CDR3 length: 13 residues. Trimming removed 5 bases from V and 4 bases from J, with 11 bases in between. Germline assignment: CDR1 SEHNR and CDR2 FQNEAQ (reference sequence). CDR3 in amino acids: CASSPSGPYGYTF. The CDR3 DNA is TGTGCCAGCAGCCCCTCAGGCCCCTATGGCTACACCTTC.

The J gene is TRBJ1-3, the V gene TRBV5-1, with no clear D. Germline CDR1 and CDR2: SGHRS and YFSETQ. The CDR3 is 13 amino acids. The V end lost 0 bases, the J end lost 4 bases, and 5 bases lay between the germline ends. The CDR3 DNA is TGCGCCAGCAGCTTGGCAGACGGAAACACCATATATTTT. This codes for CASSLADGNTIYF.

J is TRBJ1-4 and V is TRBV19, with a weak D call TRBD1 (6 bases). Germline assignment: CDR1 LNHDA and CDR2 SQIVND (reference sequence). V lost 5 bases to trimming and J lost 5 bases, with 12 bases between them. CDR3 length: 14 residues. CDR3 sequence: CASSPTGRNEKLFF. For the CDR3, the DNA is TGTGCCAGTAGTCCGACAGGTCGAAATGAAAAACTGTTTTTT.

The CDR3 DNA follows: TGTGCCATCATGAGGGACACCGACTATGGCTACACCTTC. It translates to CAIMRDTDYGYTF. V gene TRBV10-3 combines with J gene TRBJ1-2; a weak D match, TRBD1 (6 bases). Germline V CDR1 and CDR2: ENHRY, SYGVKD. This CDR3 comprises 13 residues. V was cut by 7 bases and J by 3 bases, with 12 bases left in between.

V usage is TRBV30 and J usage is TRBJ2-7; no firm D call. The CDR3 length is 12 residues. CDR1 is GTSNPN and CDR2 is SVGIG in the germline V gene (reference sequence). Trimming left V 4 bases short and J 4 bases short, with 11 bases between. The CDR3 sequence is CAWNPDGYEQYF. The CDR3, as DNA: TGTGCCTGGAATCCGGACGGGTACGAGCAGTACTTC.

This clone was seen just once. V usage is TRBV9 and J usage is TRBJ2-5; TRBD2 matches at 8 bases. The V segment lost 4 bases and the J segment 5 bases; nucleotides outside the gene matches: 4. CDR3 size: 13 residues. CDR1 SGDLS and CDR2 YYNGEE come from the germline V gene. Here the CDR3 DNA reads TGTGCCAGCAGCCCTCGACTAGCGGAGACCCAGTACTTC. Its translation is CASSPRLAETQYF.

This clone has a single count. The V and J genes are TRBV6-1 and TRBJ2-7; TRBD2 agrees at 9 bases. The CDR3 covers 15 residues. Germline trimming cut 7 bases from V and 1 base from J; bases unmatched to any gene: 8. Germline V lookup: CDR1 MNHNS, CDR2 SASEGT. The CDR3 is CASTTTSGLSYEQYF. CDR3 coding DNA: TGTGCCAGCACCACGACTAGCGGACTATCCTACGAGCAGTACTTC.

This rearrangement joins TRBV5-1 to TRBJ2-7; 8 bases fit TRBD1. CDR3 length equals 16 residues. J gave up 0 bases and V 4 bases, and 9 bases lay outside the gene matches. Germline CDR1 and CDR2: SGHRS and YFSETQ. DNA for the CDR3: TGCGCCAGCAGCAAGGCCCGGGACAGGAGCTCCTACGAGCAGTACTTC. Translating gives CASSKARDRSSYEQYF.